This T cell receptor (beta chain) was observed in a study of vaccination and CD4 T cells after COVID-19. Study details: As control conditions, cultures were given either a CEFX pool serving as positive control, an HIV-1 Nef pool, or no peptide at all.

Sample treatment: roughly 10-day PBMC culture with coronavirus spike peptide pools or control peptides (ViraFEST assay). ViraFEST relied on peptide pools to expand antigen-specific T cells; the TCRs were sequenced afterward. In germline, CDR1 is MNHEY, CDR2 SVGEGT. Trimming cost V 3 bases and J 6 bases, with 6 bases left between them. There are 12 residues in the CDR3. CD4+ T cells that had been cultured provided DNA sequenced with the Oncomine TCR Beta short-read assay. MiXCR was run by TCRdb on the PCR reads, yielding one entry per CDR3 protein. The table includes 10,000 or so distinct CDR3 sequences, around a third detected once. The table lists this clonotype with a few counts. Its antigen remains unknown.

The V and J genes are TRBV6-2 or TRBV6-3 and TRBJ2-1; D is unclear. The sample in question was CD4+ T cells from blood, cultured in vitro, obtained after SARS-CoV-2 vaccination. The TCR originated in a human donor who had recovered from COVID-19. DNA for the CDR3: TGTGCCAGCAGTTATCCGGGCAATGAGCAGTTCTTC. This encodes CASSYPGNEQFF.